This T cell receptor beta chain was captured in a study of CD8 T cells in Susac syndrome (dated by TCRdb to about 2019). Background for the entire study: The study used repertoire sequencing to test whether antigen drove CD8+ T cell activation and differentiation in Susac syndrome. General conclusions and limits of the study: The number of individuals in the TCR sequencing and HLA analysis was acknowledged as relatively small.

Remarks on this clonotype: Its antigen is not yet known. No per-base quality is available; no much larger clone lies one base away.

RNA was extracted with the RNeasy kit and roughly 0.5 to 1 ug was reverse transcribed using random hexamers. The immunoSEQ multiplex PCR assay, which covers 54 Vbeta and 13 Jbeta segments, was used to amplify TCR beta CDR3 regions. To correct PCR amplification bias, a synthetic template baseline was used for both primer optimization and computational correction. For the original study's pipeline: Reads were assigned to V, D and J genes according to IMGT and analyzed in immunoSEQ Analyzer, with only productive sequences retained. Clonality was calculated as one minus the Shannon entropy normalized by log2 of the number of productive unique sequences. Public and private clones were assessed among the 100 most prevalent clones of each patient and control. Clones were defined as Susac-specific when absent from the healthy and MS cohorts, from roughly 1,000 published viral clones and from other ImmuneACCESS disease sequences. The public reads were reprocessed in TCRdb via fastp at Q25 and MiXCR, keeping in-frame beta chains. Identical CDR3 protein sequences are pooled into one entry, listed with their most common genes and DNA. TCRdb's processing, not the authors', yielded these V and J calls. Present in this sample are approximately 200,000 distinct CDR3 sequences, over 90% of which were seen just once. The ten largest clonotypes hold roughly 0.088% of the sample.

Trimming removed 2 bases from V and 5 bases from J, leaving 13 bases between the germline ends. Its CDR3 holds 15 amino acids, cysteine through phenylalanine. Only the CDR3 DNA is retained, 45 bases long and in frame from the first base. According to the germline V gene, CDR1 reads MGHRA and CDR2 reads YSYEKL. High-throughput TCR beta sequencing profiled peripheral blood CD8+ and CD4+ T cells from healthy donors, Susac syndrome patients and multiple sclerosis patients. The multiple sclerosis controls were treatment-naive patients whose relapsing-remitting disease, either stable or active, fulfilled the revised McDonald criteria. Bulk CD8+ and CD4+ T cells were purified magnetically by negative isolation, whereas CD8+ TEMRA cells were enriched by FACS. Blood was drawn into EDTA tubes, processed within 24 hours, and PBMCs were isolated by density gradient centrifugation. PBMCs intended for TCR sequencing were cryopreserved in liquid nitrogen and were subsequently thawed in a 37 degrees C water bath. The sorted or isolated CD4+, CD8+ and CD8+ TEMRA cells had a purity of 90% or higher.

Sequencing was carried out using CD4+ T cells from PBMCs. This chain is built from TRBV4-1 and TRBJ2-1, with a weak D call of TRBD1 (5 bases match). This receptor was taken from a human donor with multiple sclerosis. The DNA reads as follows: TGCGCCAGCAGCCAAAGGGCAGGGCTAAACAATGAGCAGTTCTTC. It is translated as CASSQRAGLNNEQFF.